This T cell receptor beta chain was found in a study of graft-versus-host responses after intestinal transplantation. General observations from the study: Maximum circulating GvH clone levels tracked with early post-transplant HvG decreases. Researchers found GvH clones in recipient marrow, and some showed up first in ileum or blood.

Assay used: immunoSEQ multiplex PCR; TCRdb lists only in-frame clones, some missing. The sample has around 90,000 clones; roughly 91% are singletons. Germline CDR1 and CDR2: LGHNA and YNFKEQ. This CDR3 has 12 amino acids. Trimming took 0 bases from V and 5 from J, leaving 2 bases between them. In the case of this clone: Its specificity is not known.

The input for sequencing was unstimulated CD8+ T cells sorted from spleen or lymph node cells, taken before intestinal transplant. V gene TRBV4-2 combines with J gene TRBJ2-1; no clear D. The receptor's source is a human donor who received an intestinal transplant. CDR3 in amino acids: CASSQDNNEQFF. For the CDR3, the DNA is TGTGCCAGCAGCCAAGATAACAATGAGCAGTTCTTC.